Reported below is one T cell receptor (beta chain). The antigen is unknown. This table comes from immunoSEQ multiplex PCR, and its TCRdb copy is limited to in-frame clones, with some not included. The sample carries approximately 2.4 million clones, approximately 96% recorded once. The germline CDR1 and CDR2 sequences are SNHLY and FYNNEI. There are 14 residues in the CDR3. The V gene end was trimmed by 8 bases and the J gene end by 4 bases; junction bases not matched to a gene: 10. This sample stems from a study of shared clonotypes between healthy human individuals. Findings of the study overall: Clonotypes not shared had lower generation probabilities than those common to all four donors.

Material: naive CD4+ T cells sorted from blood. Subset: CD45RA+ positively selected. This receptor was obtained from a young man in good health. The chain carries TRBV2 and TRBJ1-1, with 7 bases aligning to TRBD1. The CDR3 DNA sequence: TGTGCCAGCCGACAGGGCCCCCTCCCCACTGAAGCTTTCTTT. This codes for CASRQGPLPTEAFF. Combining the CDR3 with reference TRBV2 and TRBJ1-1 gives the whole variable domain EPEVTQTPSHQVTQMGQEVILRCVPISNHLYFYWYRQILGQKVEFLVSFYNNEISEKSEIFDDQFSVERPDGSNFTLKIRSTKLEDSAMYFCASRQGPLPTEAFFGQGTRLTVV.